One T cell receptor beta chain is described in this entry. Its target is not known. This CDR3 spans 13 amino acids. Germline lookup yields CDR1 SGHAT and CDR2 FQDESV (reference sequence). The V gene lost 4 bases and the J gene lost 6 bases, with 12 bases spanning the gap. The data are from a study of T cell responses to AZD1222 COVID-19 vaccine. Study-level results: Only 5 or 6 AZD1222 recipients were seropositive at baseline. Spike-specific TCR breadth rose after two AZD1222 doses, and depth rose as well. Donors skewed white British and female; clonal diversity was possibly underestimated.

TCRdb's table, derived via immunoSEQ multiplex PCR, lists solely in-frame clones and lacks some. The data hold over 110,000 clones, with roughly 93% observed a single time. This sequence was found in an adult who received the AZD1222 COVID-19 vaccine. This specimen consisted of peripheral blood, obtained 28 days after the second AZD1222 dose. The chain couples TRBV11-1 to TRBJ1-1, with D perhaps TRBD1 (5 bases). The CDR3 region is CASSSPGRAEAFF. CDR3 nucleotide sequence: TGTGCCAGCAGCTCCCCGGGGCGGGCTGAAGCTTTCTTT.